This T cell receptor (beta chain) was profiled in a study of T-cell memory formation after mild COVID-19. TCRdb itself ran the 5' RACE reads through MiXCR, one entry per CDR3 protein. This repertoire shows hundreds of thousands of distinct CDR3 sequences, around 27% found once; its top ten account for roughly an eighth. The material sequenced was PBMCs or a T cell subset sorted from them (not recorded which). The sequence derives from an adult woman who had mild COVID-19 (a few samples of this study predate the infection). Cell type and time point are not known.

The CDR3 is CASSQVRAAYNEQFF. The CDR3 DNA is TGTGCCAGCAGCCAAGTCCGGGCCGCCTACAATGAGCAGTTCTTC. This sequence joins TRBV3-1 and TRBJ2-1; D unclear. The CDR3 runs 15 residues. Trimming left V 1 base short and J 2 bases short, with 9 bases between. Germline V gives CDR1 LGHDT, CDR2 YNNKEL (reference sequence).